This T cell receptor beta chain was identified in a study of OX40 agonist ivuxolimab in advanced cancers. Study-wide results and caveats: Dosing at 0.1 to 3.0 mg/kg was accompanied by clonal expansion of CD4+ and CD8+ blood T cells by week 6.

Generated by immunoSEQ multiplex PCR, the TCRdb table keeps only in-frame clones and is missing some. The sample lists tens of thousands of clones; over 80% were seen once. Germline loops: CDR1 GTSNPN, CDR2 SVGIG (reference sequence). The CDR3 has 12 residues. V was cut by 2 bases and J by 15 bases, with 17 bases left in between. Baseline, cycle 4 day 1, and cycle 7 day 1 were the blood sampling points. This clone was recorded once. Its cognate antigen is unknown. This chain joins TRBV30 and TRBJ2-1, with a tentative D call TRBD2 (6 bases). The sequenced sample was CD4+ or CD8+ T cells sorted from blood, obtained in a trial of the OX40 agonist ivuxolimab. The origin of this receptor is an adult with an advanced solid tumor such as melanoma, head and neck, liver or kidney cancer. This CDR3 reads CAWSWGGERRFF. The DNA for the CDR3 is TGTGCCTGGAGTTGGGGCGGGGAGAGGCGGTTCTTC. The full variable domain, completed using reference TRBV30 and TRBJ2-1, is SQTIHQWPATLVQPVGSPLSLECTVEGTSNPNLYWYRQAAGRGLQLLFYSVGIGQISSEVPQNLSASRPQDRQFILSSKKLLLSDSGFYLCAWSWGGERRFFGPGTRLTVL.